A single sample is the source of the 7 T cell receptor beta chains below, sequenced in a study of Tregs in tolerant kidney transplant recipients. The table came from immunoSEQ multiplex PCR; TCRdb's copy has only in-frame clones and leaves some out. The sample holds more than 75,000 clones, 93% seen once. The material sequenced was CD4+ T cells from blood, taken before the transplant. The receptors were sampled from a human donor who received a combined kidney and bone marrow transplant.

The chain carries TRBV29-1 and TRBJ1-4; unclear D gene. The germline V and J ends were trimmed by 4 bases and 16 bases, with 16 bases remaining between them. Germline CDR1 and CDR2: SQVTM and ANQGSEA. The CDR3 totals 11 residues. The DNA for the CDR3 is TGCAGCGTTGCTTATTCGGGAGGATGGTTTTTT. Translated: CSVAYSGGWFF.

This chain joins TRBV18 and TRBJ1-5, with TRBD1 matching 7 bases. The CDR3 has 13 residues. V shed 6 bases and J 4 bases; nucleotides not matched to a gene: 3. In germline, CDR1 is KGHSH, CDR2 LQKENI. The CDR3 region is CASSTGANQPQHF. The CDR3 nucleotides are TGTGCCAGCTCTACAGGGGCTAATCAGCCCCAGCATTTT.

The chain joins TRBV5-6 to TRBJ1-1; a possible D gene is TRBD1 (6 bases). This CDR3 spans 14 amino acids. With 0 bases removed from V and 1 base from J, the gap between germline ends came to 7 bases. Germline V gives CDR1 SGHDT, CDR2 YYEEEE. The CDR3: CASSLGRGNTEAFF. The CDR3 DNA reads TGTGCCAGCAGCTTGGGCAGGGGGAACACTGAAGCTTTCTTT. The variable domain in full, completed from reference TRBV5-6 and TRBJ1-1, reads DAGVTQSPTHLIKTRGQQVTLRCSPKSGHDTVSWYQQALGQGPQFIFQYYEEEERQRGNFPDRFSGHQFPNYSSELNVNALLLGDSALYLCASSLGRGNTEAFFGQGTRLTVV.

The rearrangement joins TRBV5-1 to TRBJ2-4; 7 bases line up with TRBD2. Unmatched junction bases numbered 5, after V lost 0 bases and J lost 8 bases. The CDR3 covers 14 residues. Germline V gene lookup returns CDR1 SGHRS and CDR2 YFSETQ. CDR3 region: CASSLASGEDIQYF. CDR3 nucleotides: TGCGCCAGCAGCTTGGCCAGCGGGGAGGACATTCAGTACTTC.

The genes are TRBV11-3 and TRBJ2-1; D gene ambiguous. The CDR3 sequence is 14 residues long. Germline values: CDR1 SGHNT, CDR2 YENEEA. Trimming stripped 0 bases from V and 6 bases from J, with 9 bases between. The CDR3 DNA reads TGTGCCAGCAGCTTAGACAGCGTGGGCAATGAGCAGTTCTTC. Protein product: CASSLDSVGNEQFF.

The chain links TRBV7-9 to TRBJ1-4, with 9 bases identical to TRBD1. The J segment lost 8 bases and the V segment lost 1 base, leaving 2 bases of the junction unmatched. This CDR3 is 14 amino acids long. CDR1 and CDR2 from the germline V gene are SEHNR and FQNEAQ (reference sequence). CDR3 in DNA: TGTGCCAGCAGCTTAGGGACAGGGGAGGAAAAACTGTTTTTT. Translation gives CASSLGTGEEKLFF.

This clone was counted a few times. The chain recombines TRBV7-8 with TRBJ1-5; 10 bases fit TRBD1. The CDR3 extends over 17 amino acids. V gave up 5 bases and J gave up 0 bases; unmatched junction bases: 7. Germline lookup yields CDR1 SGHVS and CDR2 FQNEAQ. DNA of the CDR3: TGTGCCAGCAGCCCGACGGGACAGGGGTCTAGCAATCAGCCCCAGCATTTT. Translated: CASSPTGQGSSNQPQHF. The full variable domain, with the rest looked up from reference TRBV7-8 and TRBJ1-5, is GAGVSQSPRYKVAKRGQDVALRCDPISGHVSLFWYQQALGQGPEFLTYFQNEAQLDKSGLPSDRFFAERPEGSVSTLKIQRTQQEDSAVYLCASSPTGQGSSNQPQHFGDGTRLSIL.